This T cell receptor (beta chain) appears in the sequencing data of a study of control samples from healthy donors and cancer patients. TCRdb's copy holds only in-frame clones and misses some; the assay was immunoSEQ multiplex PCR. The profile covers some 95,000 clones, with approximately 86% appearing a single time and approximately 14% taken by the ten largest. V lost 5 bases, J lost 4 bases, and 6 bases stayed unmatched. The CDR3 consists of 14 residues. From germline, CDR1 is MNHEY and CDR2 SMNVEV (reference sequence). The TCR originated in a man aged 25 to 40 in good health. The chain recombines TRBV27 with TRBJ2-5; TRBD2 matches at 8 bases. The sequenced sample was blood. For the CDR3, the DNA is TGTGCCAGCAGTAGCGGGGGCCCGGGAGAGACCCAGTACTTC. Translation: CASSSGGPGETQYF.